Listed below are T cell receptor beta chains from one sample, sequenced in a study of radiotherapy plus CTLA-4 blockade in lung cancer. Method: immunoSEQ multiplex PCR; TCRdb's copy keeps in-frame clones and lacks some. The sample has approximately 90,000 clones; 83% are singletons. The material was peripheral blood, obtained from a patient treated with radiotherapy plus ipilimumab. These TCRs come from a human donor with non-small cell lung cancer who had stable disease on radiotherapy plus ipilimumab. The CDR3 runs from the conserved cysteine through the conserved F or W. The order of the fields is CDR3 protein, CDR3 DNA, J gene, V gene, clone size, D gene. D genes are given only for firm matches. A row's size may be missing; if present it is once, few, many or a size class.

CDR3 protein: CAISIQGAVTGELFF
CDR3 DNA: TGTGCCATCAGCATACAGGGCGCGGTGACCGGGGAGCTGTTTTTT
J gene: TRBJ2-2
V gene: TRBV10-3
clone size: NA
D gene: NA

CDR3 protein: CASSSRDRTYGANVLTF
CDR3 DNA: TGTGCCAGCAGCTCCCGGGACCGGACGTACGGGGCCAACGTCCTGACTTTC
J gene: TRBJ2-6
V gene: TRBV7-3
clone size: NA
D gene: NA

CDR3 protein: CASSLSGEGGYTF
CDR3 DNA: TGTGCCAGCAGTTTATCAGGGGAGGGTGGCTACACCTTC
J gene: TRBJ1-2
V gene: TRBV28
clone size: NA
D gene: NA

CDR3 protein: CASSQPDRVDGELFF
CDR3 DNA: TGCGCCAGCAGCCAACCCGACAGGGTTGACGGGGAGCTGTTTTTT
J gene: TRBJ2-2
V gene: TRBV4-1
clone size: once
D gene: TRBD1

CDR3 protein: CSVASPTNTEAFF
CDR3 DNA: TGCAGCGTTGCGAGTCCGACCAACACTGAAGCTTTCTTT
J gene: TRBJ1-1
V gene: TRBV29-1
clone size: NA
D gene: NA

CDR3 protein: CASSTRTGPGNTIYF
CDR3 DNA: TGTGCCAGTAGTACGAGAACAGGGCCTGGAAACACCATATATTTT
J gene: TRBJ1-3
V gene: TRBV19
clone size: NA
D gene: NA

CDR3 protein: CSVGFTGEKLFF
CDR3 DNA: TGCAGCGTTGGGTTTACTGGTGAAAAACTGTTTTTT
J gene: TRBJ1-4
V gene: TRBV29-1
clone size: NA
D gene: NA

CDR3 protein: CASAPRWNTGELFF
CDR3 DNA: TGTGCCAGCGCTCCGCGATGGAACACCGGGGAGCTGTTTTTT
J gene: TRBJ2-2
V gene: TRBV6-5
clone size: NA
D gene: NA

CDR3 protein: CASSPRRALGNEQFF
CDR3 DNA: TGTGCCAGCAGCCCGCGGAGGGCCCTAGGGAATGAGCAGTTCTTC
J gene: TRBJ2-1
V gene: TRBV11-3
clone size: NA
D gene: NA

CDR3 protein: CASSYPTSGSGEQYF
CDR3 DNA: TGTGCCAGCAGTTACCCAACTAGCGGGAGTGGTGAGCAGTACTTC
J gene: TRBJ2-7
V gene: TRBV6-6
clone size: NA
D gene: TRBD2

CDR3 protein: CSVTKTVGSQETQYF
CDR3 DNA: TGCAGCGTTACCAAGACAGTGGGGTCACAAGAGACCCAGTACTTC
J gene: TRBJ2-5
V gene: TRBV29-1
clone size: NA
D gene: NA